Below, one T cell receptor (beta chain) is given with its context. As handled by the study authors: Estimation of nucleated cell counts relied on the amplification of reference gene primers. TCRdb's copy holds only in-frame clones and misses some; the assay was immunoSEQ multiplex PCR. The V and J calls and clone size were taken over from that table, and D and trimming were inferred from the DNA. The sample lists roughly 200,000 clones, approximately 80% occurring once. The V and J ends lost 1 base and 7 bases respectively, with 14 bases between them. The CDR3 has 14 amino acids. Germline V lookup: CDR1 SGHVS, CDR2 FQNEAQ. The data belong to a study of blood T cell repertoires in COVID-19.

The genes are TRBV7-8 and TRBJ2-7, with D perhaps TRBD2 (6 bases). The sample consisted of peripheral blood. The TCR sequence derives from a human donor in a cohort sampled during active COVID-19. Written as DNA, the CDR3 is TGTGCCAGCAGCTTAGAAGGGTGGAGGGGAGAGCAGTACTTC. Encoded protein: CASSLEGWRGEQYF.